The 21 T cell receptor beta chains below come from one sample, sequenced in a study of blood T cell repertoires in COVID-19. TCRdb's table, derived via immunoSEQ multiplex PCR, lists solely in-frame clones and lacks some. The data hold 280,000 or so clones, with 88% observed a single time. Sequenced material: peripheral blood. The receptors here all came from a young man with active or convalescent COVID-19.

The genes are TRBV5-5 and TRBJ2-2, with D unresolved. V was shortened by 6 bases and J by 6 bases, with 12 bases between the two germline ends. CDR3 size: 13 residues. Germline V gene data show CDR1 as SGHKS and CDR2 as YYEKEE (reference sequence). The CDR3 loop is CASNLEPPGELFF. CDR3 nucleotide sequence: TGTGCCAGCAACCTGGAGCCCCCCGGGGAGCTGTTTTTT.

V is TRBV5-1 and J is TRBJ2-3; TRBD2 matches 8 bases. CDR3 length: 15 residues. Trimming removed 3 bases from V and 6 bases from J; junction bases left unmatched: 9. The germline gives CDR1 SGHRS, CDR2 YFSETQ. The CDR3 spells CASSSSGGPGDTQYF. CDR3 in DNA: TGCGCCAGCAGCTCGAGCGGGGGTCCTGGGGATACGCAGTATTTT.

This clone has a single count. J is TRBJ1-2 and V is TRBV7-2; D is unclear. Germline CDR1 and CDR2: SGHTA and FQGNSA. V was pared by 3 bases and J by 6 bases, with 5 bases between. CDR3 length: 11 amino acids. CDR3 nucleotides: TGTGCCAGCAGCTTTATCCATGGCTACACCTTC. It is translated as CASSFIHGYTF.

The chain combines TRBV10-1 with TRBJ1-3, with 8 bases matching TRBD1. V trimming: 6 bases; J trimming: 0 bases; junction bases outside the gene matches: 4. Germline CDR1 reads WNHNN; CDR2 reads SYGVQD (reference sequence). This CDR3 contains 15 residues. The CDR3, as DNA: TGCGCCAGCAGAGGACAGGGCTTCTCTGGAAACACCATATATTTT. Translated: CASRGQGFSGNTIYF.

The rearrangement joins TRBV5-1 to TRBJ1-1; no clear D. This CDR3 comprises 14 residues. V was pared by 7 bases and J by 0 bases, with 13 bases between. Germline loops: CDR1 SGHRS, CDR2 YFSETQ. The DNA for the CDR3 is TGCGCCAGCGTTTCGGAGGGCCTGAACACTGAAGCTTTCTTT. This gives the protein CASVSEGLNTEAFF.

The genes are TRBV4-2 and TRBJ1-4; D remains unclear. This CDR3 has 14 residues. Germline values: CDR1 LGHNA, CDR2 YNFKEQ. V was pared by 5 bases and J by 4 bases, with 11 bases between. CDR3 DNA: TGTGCCAGCAGCAACTCCCGGGGTAATGAAAAACTGTTTTTT. Protein: CASSNSRGNEKLFF.

The chain employs TRBV6-5 and TRBJ1-2; possibly TRBD1 for D (5 bases). V lost 5 bases, J lost 3 bases, and 16 bases lay in between. CDR1 is MNHEY and CDR2 is SVGAGI in the germline V gene. CDR3 length equals 15 residues. The CDR3 is CASSPSPGGHYGYTF. CDR3 sequence (DNA): TGTGCCAGCAGTCCCTCGCCGGGGGGTCACTATGGCTACACCTTC.

The chain uses TRBV12-3 or TRBV12-4 and TRBJ1-1, with a possible D match to TRBD1 (5 bases). V was pared by 4 bases and J by 7 bases, with 10 bases between. CDR3 length: 12 amino acids. The CDR3 sequence is CASSSTGLEAFF. DNA for the CDR3: TGTGCCAGCAGTTCCACAGGTCTTGAAGCTTTCTTT.

The chain links TRBV3-1 (or the pseudogene TRBV3-2) to TRBJ2-4; unclear D gene. This CDR3 spans 16 amino acids. Per germline, CDR1 LGHDT and CDR2 YNNKEL (reference sequence). V was trimmed by 5 bases and J by 4 bases, leaving 18 bases between them. The CDR3, as DNA: TGTGCCAGCAGCGCGGTCATTCTGCAAAGAAAAAACATTCAGTACTTC. Translated: CASSAVILQRKNIQYF.

V is TRBV6-5 and J is TRBJ2-5, with 8 bases aligning to TRBD2. The junction had 4 bases not matched to a gene; V was cut back by 5 bases and J by 2 bases. CDR1 is MNHEY and CDR2 is SVGAGI in the germline V gene. CDR3 length equals 14 residues. The CDR3: CASSIQRGQETQYF. CDR3 DNA sequence: TGTGCCAGCAGTATCCAGCGGGGGCAAGAGACCCAGTACTTC.

The genes are TRBV6-5 and TRBJ2-5; D is uncertain. V lost 0 bases and J 2 bases, leaving 7 bases between the germline ends. This CDR3 contains 14 residues. CDR1 is MNHEY, CDR2 SVGAGI, per germline. The CDR3 DNA is TGTGCCAGCAGTTACTCACACAGTCAAGAGACCCAGTACTTC. This gives the protein CASSYSHSQETQYF.

This CDR3 reads CSGSDTTRFQETQYF. The CDR3 nucleotides read TGCAGCGGATCGGACACCACAAGGTTCCAAGAGACCCAGTACTTC. V is TRBV29-1 and J is TRBJ2-5; TRBD1 is a possible D gene (5 bases). The V end lost 7 bases, the J end lost 1 base, and 19 bases lay between the germline ends. CDR3 length equals 15 residues. Germline assignment: CDR1 SQVTM and CDR2 ANQGSEA.

CDR3 in amino acids: CASSESAGGQETQYF. In DNA form, the CDR3 reads TGTGCCAGCAGTGAGTCGGCGGGGGGGCAAGAGACCCAGTACTTC. This chain uses TRBV6-4 with TRBJ2-5; 9 bases match TRBD2. The V gene's germline CDR1 is MRHNA and CDR2 SNTAGT. The CDR3 contains 15 residues. V lost 3 bases and J lost 2; bases outside the gene matches: 4.

The rearrangement links TRBV5-4 to TRBJ2-7, with 8 positions matching TRBD2. The junction had 5 bases not matched to a gene; V was cut back by 0 bases and J by 3 bases. The length of the CDR3 is 15 residues. From germline, CDR1 is SGHNT and CDR2 YYREEE (reference sequence). CDR3 loop: CASSLAGGGYYEQYF. The CDR3 nucleotides are TGTGCCAGCAGCTTGGCGGGCGGGGGGTACTACGAGCAGTACTTC.

The V gene is TRBV27, the J gene TRBJ2-1, with TRBD1 identical over 7 bases. Germline V gives CDR1 MNHEY, CDR2 SMNVEV (reference sequence). With 4 bases clipped from V and 0 bases from J, the junction kept 6 bases outside the gene matches. The CDR3 consists of 16 residues. The CDR3 region is CASSSPTGLSYNEQFF. Here the CDR3 DNA reads TGTGCCAGCAGTTCGCCGACAGGGCTCTCCTACAATGAGCAGTTCTTC.

The chain combines TRBV19 with TRBJ1-2; unclear D gene. The CDR3 extends over 15 amino acids. Germline V gene lookup returns CDR1 LNHDA and CDR2 SQIVND (reference sequence). V was shortened by 6 bases and J by 2 bases, with 16 bases between the two germline ends. CDR3 residues: CASSPGRGANYGYTF. The CDR3 DNA sequence: TGTGCCAGTAGCCCCGGCAGAGGTGCCAACTATGGCTACACCTTC.

The chain is built from TRBV3-1 (or the pseudogene TRBV3-2) and TRBJ2-1; 9 bases agree with TRBD2. After removal of 4 bases from V and 0 bases from J, the junction contained 13 bases not matched to a gene. The germline gives CDR1 LGHDT, CDR2 YNNKEL (reference sequence). The CDR3 runs to 19 residues. CDR3 amino acids: CASSLSDAGGMSSYNEQFF. CDR3 nucleotides: TGTGCCAGCAGCCTAAGTGACGCGGGGGGGATGAGCTCCTACAATGAGCAGTTCTTC.

The rearrangement joins TRBV11-2 to TRBJ2-2, with D possibly matching TRBD1 (9 bases). CDR3 length: 18 residues. Looked up from germline, CDR1 is SGHAT and CDR2 is FQNNGV. V was clipped by 3 bases and J by 5 bases, with 22 bases between them. The CDR3 nucleotides are TGTGCCAGCAGCTTCCCAAAGCGGGGGACAGGGTGGACCGGGGAGCTGTTTTTT. This codes for CASSFPKRGTGWTGELFF.

This chain uses TRBV3-1 (or the pseudogene TRBV3-2) with TRBJ2-5, with 10 bases that match TRBD2. The trim removed 1 base at V and 4 bases at J, leaving 9 bases unmatched. The CDR3 length is 17 residues. Per the germline V gene, CDR1 is LGHDT and CDR2 is YNNKEL (reference sequence). The CDR3 region is CASSQGTGLAVGETQYF. The CDR3 region has the DNA TGTGCCAGCAGCCAAGGGACCGGACTAGCGGTGGGAGAGACCCAGTACTTC.

The J gene is TRBJ1-1, the V gene TRBV7-9, with 8 positions matching TRBD1. The CDR3 covers 16 residues. V was clipped by 6 bases and J by 4 bases; unmatched bases: 13. The germline gives CDR1 SEHNR, CDR2 FQNEAQ (reference sequence). The CDR3 coding sequence is TGTGCCAGCAGAGCTTTATCGGCCAGGGGGCGCACTGAAGCTTTCTTT. Translating gives CASRALSARGRTEAFF.

The chain recombines TRBV21-1 with TRBJ1-5; TRBD1, as called in the table, went unchecked against the DNA. TRBV21-1 is classified as a pseudogene. The CDR3 contains 15 residues. The CDR3 DNA reads TGTGCCAGCAGCAACAGTGGGACAGGAAATCAGCCCCAGCATTTT. Encoded protein: CASSNSGTGNQPQHF.